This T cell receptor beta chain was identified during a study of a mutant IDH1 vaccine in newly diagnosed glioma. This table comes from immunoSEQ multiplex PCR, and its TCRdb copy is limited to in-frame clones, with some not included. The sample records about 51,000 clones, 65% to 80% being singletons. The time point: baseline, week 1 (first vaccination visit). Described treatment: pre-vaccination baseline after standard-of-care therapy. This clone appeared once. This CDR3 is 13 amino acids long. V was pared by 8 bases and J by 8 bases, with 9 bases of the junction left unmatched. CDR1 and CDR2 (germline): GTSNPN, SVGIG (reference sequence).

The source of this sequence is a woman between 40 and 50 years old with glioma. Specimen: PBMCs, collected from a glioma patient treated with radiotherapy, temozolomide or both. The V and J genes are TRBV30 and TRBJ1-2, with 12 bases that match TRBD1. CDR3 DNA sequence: TGTGCCCACCGGGACAGGGGGCTCGGGGGCTACACCTTC. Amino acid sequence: CAHRDRGLGGYTF.